The next 28 T cell receptor beta chains were all read from a single sample in a study of shared clonotypes between healthy human individuals. Using immunoSEQ multiplex PCR, the repertoire was profiled, and TCRdb retains in-frame clones only, with some absent. The sample includes about 770,000 clones, around 70% of them seen just once. Sequencing was carried out using memory CD4+ T cells sorted from blood. The subset is: CD45RA-negative fraction. These TCRs come from a young woman in good health.

About this clone: The same CDR3 is also encoded by other DNA sequences in this sample. This chain uses TRBV2 with TRBJ2-1; 10 nucleotides match TRBD1. V shed 8 bases, J shed 6 bases, and the junction held 1 base outside the gene matches. Germline-derived CDR1 and CDR2 are SNHLY and FYNNEI. This CDR3 contains 12 residues. The CDR3 bases are TGTGCCAGCGGGGACAGGGGCAATGAGCAGTTCTTC. Protein product: CASGDRGNEQFF. Full variable domain (outside the CDR3, taken from reference TRBV2 and TRBJ2-1): EPEVTQTPSHQVTQMGQEVILRCVPISNHLYFYWYRQILGQKVEFLVSFYNNEISEKSEIFDDQFSVERPDGSNFTLKIRSTKLEDSAMYFCASGDRGNEQFFGPGTRLTVL.

Only a few counts were recorded for this clone. V is TRBV28 and J is TRBJ2-1; D is undetermined. The CDR3 consists of 12 residues. Germline values: CDR1 MDHEN, CDR2 SYDVKM. The germline V and J ends were trimmed by 2 bases and 6 bases, with 5 bases remaining between them. The CDR3, as DNA: TGTGCCAGCAGTTTAACCGTCAATGAGCAGTTCTTC. This codes for CASSLTVNEQFF.

This clone was recorded once. This chain joins TRBV29-1 and TRBJ1-4; tentative D call: TRBD1 (5 bases). The CDR3 runs 12 residues. The germline V gene encodes CDR1 SQVTM and CDR2 ANQGSEA. V was cut by 5 bases and J by 6 bases, with 10 bases left in between. CDR3 region: CSVRDAHEKLFF. The CDR3 DNA sequence: TGCAGCGTTAGGGACGCGCATGAAAAACTGTTTTTT.

The chain links TRBV11-1 to TRBJ1-1; TRBD1 agrees at 7 bases. The CDR3 loop spans 15 amino acids. Germline CDR1 and CDR2: SGHAT and FQDESV (reference sequence). With 0 bases clipped from V and 2 bases from J, the junction kept 3 bases outside the gene matches. The CDR3 bases are TGTGCCAGCAGCTTAGCGCAGGGGGGTAACACTGAAGCTTTCTTT. Translation: CASSLAQGGNTEAFF.

This clone was seen a single time. The V gene is TRBV29-1, the J gene TRBJ2-6; D is undetermined. The CDR3 contains 13 residues. Trimming removed 5 bases from V and 0 bases from J, with 5 bases in between. From germline, CDR1 is SQVTM and CDR2 ANQGSEA. The CDR3 is CSVTGSGANVLTF. In DNA, the CDR3 is TGCAGCGTTACGGGCTCTGGGGCCAACGTCCTGACTTTC.

This rearrangement joins TRBV18 to TRBJ1-4; 9 bases match TRBD1. The CDR3 loop spans 15 amino acids. Germline V gives CDR1 KGHSH, CDR2 LQKENI. Germline trimming cut 5 bases from V and 8 bases from J; bases unmatched to any gene: 9. CDR3 sequence (DNA): TGTGCCAGCTCAAGGACAGGGGCGCTATACGAAAAACTGTTTTTT. It yields the protein CASSRTGALYEKLFF.

This clone was picked up a small number of times. The V gene is TRBV19, the J gene TRBJ1-2; D not certain. V lost 5 bases, J lost 8 bases, and 15 bases lay in between. The CDR3 is 13 amino acids. In germline, CDR1 is LNHDA, CDR2 SQIVND (reference sequence). The chain's CDR3 is CASSPDREWGYTF. CDR3 bases: TGTGCCAGTAGTCCAGACCGGGAGTGGGGCTACACCTTC. Full variable domain (missing parts from reference TRBV19 and TRBJ1-2): DGGITQSPKYLFRKEGQNVTLSCEQNLNHDAMYWYRQDPGQGLRLIYYSQIVNDFQKGDIAEGYSVSREKKESFPLTVTSAQKNPTAFYLCASSPDREWGYTFGSGTRLTVV.

J is TRBJ1-4 and V is TRBV7-8; 8 nucleotides line up with TRBD1. This CDR3 comprises 12 residues. Germline loops: CDR1 SGHVS, CDR2 FQNEAQ. The CDR3 DNA sequence: TGTGCTTCGACAGGGGTTTTCGGAAAACTGTTTTTT. Residues: CASTGVFGKLFF.

The J gene is TRBJ2-2, the V gene TRBV11-2, with D maybe TRBD1 (6 bases). CDR1 and CDR2 (germline): SGHAT, FQNNGV. CDR3 length equals 15 residues. The germline V and J ends were trimmed by 1 base and 4 bases, with 10 bases remaining between them. DNA for the CDR3: TGTGCCAGCAGCTTAGTACAGGGCATCACCGGGGAGCTGTTTTTT. It codes for CASSLVQGITGELFF. The variable domain in full, with the rest retrieved from reference TRBV11-2 and TRBJ2-2, is EAGVAQSPRYKIIEKRQSVAFWCNPISGHATLYWYQQILGQGPKLLIQFQNNGVVDDSQLPKDRFSAERLKGVDSTLKIQPAKLEDSAVYLCASSLVQGITGELFFGEGSRLTVL.

With respect to this clone: Its ends do not fully match the called genes, so a read error is possible. The same CDR3 can be traced to other DNA sequences in this sample. This chain connects TRBV18 to TRBJ1-5, with D possibly being TRBD1 (5 bases). CDR3 size: 15 residues. Germline V lookup: CDR1 KGHSH, CDR2 LQKENI. CDR3 bases: TGTGCCAGCTCACCAAGGGGTAGTAGCGATCAGCCCCAGCATTTT. It translates to CASSPRGSSDQPQHF.

The DNA for the CDR3 is TGTGCCAGTAGTGAAAGTAACGGTGGCACTGAAGCTTTCTTT. Protein product: CASSESNGGTEAFF. The chain is built from TRBV19 and TRBJ1-1; no clear D. The CDR3 spans 14 residues. CDR1 is LNHDA, CDR2 SQIVND, per germline (reference sequence). V lost 5 bases and J 4 bases, leaving 14 bases between the germline ends.

This clone has only a few counts. V is TRBV5-1 and J is TRBJ1-2; 9 positions match TRBD1. V lost 0 bases and J lost 12; bases outside the gene matches: 3. The CDR3 is 12 amino acids. Germline V CDR1 and CDR2: SGHRS, YFSETQ. The CDR3 DNA sequence: TGCGCCAGCAGCTTGGAACAGGGGGCTCACACCTTC. This translates into CASSLEQGAHTF.

J is TRBJ2-1 and V is TRBV5-1, with TRBD2 as a possible D gene (6 bases). CDR3 length: 15 amino acids. In germline, CDR1 is SGHRS, CDR2 YFSETQ. V dropped 1 base and J dropped 4 bases, with 12 bases sitting between them. This CDR3 is CASSLTSSAYNEQFF. As DNA, the CDR3 is TGCGCCAGCAGCTTGACGTCTAGCGCGTACAATGAGCAGTTCTTC.

The chain recombines TRBV19 with TRBJ2-1; tentatively, D is TRBD2 (5 bases). The CDR3 spans 15 residues. The V gene's germline CDR1 is LNHDA and CDR2 SQIVND (reference sequence). V dropped 1 base and J dropped 5 bases, with 12 bases sitting between them. The CDR3 DNA follows: TGTGCCAGTAGTATAGCAGCGACTACCCACAATGAGCAGTTCTTC. Translating it yields CASSIAATTHNEQFF.

This rearrangement joins TRBV7-9 to TRBJ2-3, with a possible D match to TRBD1 (6 bases). The germline V gene has CDR1 SEHNR and CDR2 FQNEAQ (reference sequence). This CDR3 has 14 amino acids. Trimming took 8 bases from V and 0 from J, leaving 12 bases between them. CDR3 nucleotide sequence: TGTGCCAGCCTACGGACAGCAAGCACAGATACGCAGTATTTT. It specifies CASLRTASTDTQYF. The complete variable domain, with remaining parts taken from reference TRBV7-9 and TRBJ2-3, reads DTGVSQNPRHKITKRGQNVTFRCDPISEHNRLYWYRQTLGQGPEFLTYFQNEAQLEKSRLLSDRFSAERPKGSFSTLEIQRTEQGDSAMYLCASLRTASTDTQYFGPGTRLTVL.

This CDR3 reads CASSLGGTGRHEQYF. CDR3 nucleotides: TGTGCCAGCAGCTTAGGCGGGACAGGACGGCACGAGCAGTACTTC. The V and J genes are TRBV7-9 and TRBJ2-7; 8 nucleotides align to TRBD1. V lost 1 base and J lost 5; bases outside the gene matches: 7. Looked up from germline, CDR1 is SEHNR and CDR2 is FQNEAQ (reference sequence). The CDR3 has 15 amino acids.

As concerns this clone: With a much larger clone just one base away, this may be a read error. V usage is TRBV5-4 and J usage is TRBJ1-1, with a tentative D call TRBD1 (6 bases). With 3 bases removed from V and 1 base from J, the gap between germline ends came to 10 bases. This CDR3 contains 14 residues. Germline-derived CDR1 and CDR2 are SGHNT and YYREEE (reference sequence). This CDR3 is CASSWRGGNTEAFF. The CDR3 DNA follows: TGTGCCAGCAGCTGGAGGGGGGGGAACACTGAAGCTTTCTTT.

This chain joins TRBV18 and TRBJ2-7; D may be TRBD1 or TRBD2 (5 bases each). Germline loops: CDR1 KGHSH, CDR2 LQKENI. The ends were cut back, 0 bases at V and 7 bases at J, with 10 bases in the middle. The CDR3 totals 13 residues. In DNA, the CDR3 is TGTGCCAGCTCACCACCTCCGGGGCGAGAGCAGTACTTC. This codes for CASSPPPGREQYF.

A single count supports this clone. The chain combines TRBV11-2 with TRBJ2-1, with 7 nucleotides matching TRBD1. The CDR3 has 15 amino acids. Germline trimming cut 5 bases from V and 9 bases from J; bases unmatched to any gene: 13. Germline CDR1 and CDR2: SGHAT and FQNNGV. Here the CDR3 DNA reads TGTGCCAGCAGCCACGTGACGGACAGGATCGGTGAGCAGTTCTTC. Protein: CASSHVTDRIGEQFF. Together with reference TRBV11-2 and TRBJ2-1, the CDR3 gives the full variable domain: EAGVAQSPRYKIIEKRQSVAFWCNPISGHATLYWYQQILGQGPKLLIQFQNNGVVDDSQLPKDRFSAERLKGVDSTLKIQPAKLEDSAVYLCASSHVTDRIGEQFFGPGTRLTVL.

V and J are TRBV10-1 and TRBJ1-1; D is unresolved. CDR3 length: 13 amino acids. Germline assignment: CDR1 WNHNN and CDR2 SYGVQD (reference sequence). The V end was cut by 8 bases, the J end by 5 bases, with 15 bases between. In DNA form, the CDR3 reads TGCGCCAGCGGGTCGGGAGGAGATACTGAAGCTTTCTTT. Translation gives CASGSGGDTEAFF.

This clone was observed a handful of times. The chain uses TRBV19 and TRBJ1-1; possible D gene TRBD1, 5 bases. CDR3 length: 15 amino acids. Looked up from germline, CDR1 is LNHDA and CDR2 is SQIVND (reference sequence). V was trimmed by 4 bases and J by 0 bases, leaving 12 bases between them. In DNA, the CDR3 is TGTGCCAGTAGTAGAAGACAGACTCTGAACACTGAAGCTTTCTTT. This sequence encodes CASSRRQTLNTEAFF.

The chain links TRBV6-5 to TRBJ2-1, with 9 bases identical to TRBD2. Trimming cost V 2 bases and J 7 bases; bases outside gene matches: 9. Germline CDR1 MNHEY, CDR2 SVGAGI. The CDR3 sequence is 16 residues long. The CDR3 region has the DNA TGTGCCAGCAGTTACATGAGGCTAGCGGGAAATAATGAGCAGTTCTTC. This gives the protein CASSYMRLAGNNEQFF.

The chain carries TRBV28 and TRBJ2-3, with 13 bases identical to TRBD2. The CDR3 has 19 residues. V was pared by 5 bases and J by 8 bases, with 19 bases of the junction left unmatched. Germline lookup yields CDR1 MDHEN and CDR2 SYDVKM. This CDR3 reads CASSTRTSGRGGLSRTQYF. The CDR3 DNA follows: TGTGCCAGCAGTACTCGGACTAGCGGGAGAGGTGGCCTTTCGCGTACGCAGTATTTT.

The chain joins TRBV27 to TRBJ2-1, with TRBD1 as a possible D gene (5 bases). This CDR3 has 17 amino acids. Germline CDR1 and CDR2: MNHEY and SMNVEV (reference sequence). V lost 5 bases to trimming and J lost 0 bases, with 17 bases between them. CDR3 nucleotide sequence: TGTGCCAGCAGTCTCTATTTCCAGGGCAACTCCTACAATGAGCAGTTCTTC. Its protein is CASSLYFQGNSYNEQFF.

In DNA, the CDR3 is TGTGCCAGCAGCCCTCCCGACGGACTACATGAGCAGTTCTTC. It encodes CASSPPDGLHEQFF. V and J are TRBV28 and TRBJ2-1; possible D gene TRBD2, 6 bases. The germline gives CDR1 MDHEN, CDR2 SYDVKM. CDR3 size: 14 residues. Trimming took off 6 bases at V and 8 bases at J, with 17 bases between the two ends.

The genes are TRBV5-5 and TRBJ2-1, with TRBD1 matching over 9 bases. This CDR3 has 16 residues. V trimming: 4 bases; J trimming: 0 bases; junction bases outside the gene matches: 5. Germline-derived CDR1 and CDR2 are SGHKS and YYEKEE (reference sequence). CDR3 in amino acids: CASSRRGQGSYNEQFF. CDR3 bases: TGTGCCAGCAGCAGGCGGGGACAGGGCTCCTACAATGAGCAGTTCTTC.

The genes are TRBV11-1 and TRBJ2-7; D is perhaps TRBD2 (8 bases). This CDR3 has 15 residues. Germline values: CDR1 SGHAT, CDR2 FQDESV (reference sequence). Trimming pared 5 bases from V and 3 bases from J, leaving 17 bases between. This CDR3 is CASSPAGDRVYEQYF. DNA for the CDR3: TGTGCCAGCAGCCCAGCGGGGGACAGAGTCTACGAGCAGTACTTC.

The chain combines TRBV2 with TRBJ2-1, with 8 bases that match TRBD2. Germline V gene lookup returns CDR1 SNHLY and CDR2 FYNNEI. Trimming cost V 7 bases and J 4 bases; bases outside gene matches: 6. The CDR3 spans 14 residues. The CDR3 DNA is TGTGCCAGCAACCCGGCGGGGGGATACAATGAGCAGTTCTTC. This translates into CASNPAGGYNEQFF.